Shown below are 27 T cell receptor beta chains from a single sample sequenced in a study of T cells after yellow fever vaccination. Each CDR3 protein is one row after TCRdb ran MiXCR on the 5' RACE reads. The profile shows about 330,000 distinct CDR3 sequences, 4.1% of them singletons. Here the sequenced sample was PBMCs, taken 5 days after the yellow fever booster vaccination. The receptors were sampled from a man younger than 35 who received the YFV17D yellow fever vaccine.

Many counts were recorded for this clonotype. The gene calls are TRBV6-1 and TRBJ2-7; D may correspond to TRBD1 or TRBD2 (5 bases each). The germline gives CDR1 MNHNS, CDR2 SASEGT. The CDR3 runs to 12 residues. The V and J ends lost 6 bases and 5 bases respectively, with 11 bases between them. The CDR3 region is CASRGPGNEQYF. CDR3 coding DNA: TGTGCCAGCAGGGGGCCGGGGAACGAGCAGTACTTC.

In this sample, this clonotype turned up a few times. The chain recombines TRBV27 with TRBJ2-3; TRBD1 matches 10 bases. The CDR3 runs 14 residues. CDR1 and CDR2 from the germline V gene are MNHEY and SMNVEV (reference sequence). V gave up 5 bases and J gave up 7 bases; unmatched junction bases: 6. Here the CDR3 reads CASSPGQGRYTQYF. The DNA for the CDR3 is TGTGCCAGCAGTCCGGGACAGGGGCGGTATACGCAGTATTTT.

This clonotype was detected a few times. The chain joins TRBV18 to TRBJ2-7, with D possibly TRBD2 on 6 matching bases. Deletions cut 4 bases from V and 2 bases from J, with 15 bases between. CDR1 KGHSH and CDR2 LQKENI come from the germline V gene. CDR3 length equals 15 residues. CDR3: CASSQTGLGAYEQYF. The CDR3 coding sequence is TGTGCCAGCTCACAGACGGGACTGGGGGCCTACGAGCAGTACTTC.

There are a few counts of this clonotype. V and J are TRBV5-1 and TRBJ1-1; D remains ambiguous. There are 14 residues in the CDR3. The germline gives CDR1 SGHRS, CDR2 YFSETQ. Between the trimmed V and J ends, which lost 4 bases and 4 bases, there was a span of 14 bases. In nucleotides, the CDR3 is TGCGCCAGCAGCCCTCGGGCCGGGCCCACTGAAGCTTTCTTT. Encoded protein: CASSPRAGPTEAFF. Full variable domain (missing parts from reference TRBV5-1 and TRBJ1-1): KAGVTQTPRYLIKTRGQQVTLSCSPISGHRSVSWYQQTPGQGLQFLFEYFSETQRNKGNFPGRFSGRQFSNSRSEMNVSTLELGDSALYLCASSPRAGPTEAFFGQGTRLTVV.

This chain joins TRBV6-5 and TRBJ1-2; D is possibly TRBD1 (5 bases). Between the trimmed V and J ends, which lost 0 bases and 3 bases, there was a span of 14 bases. The CDR3 is made up of 16 amino acids. Germline CDR1 reads MNHEY; CDR2 reads SVGAGI. CDR3 sequence: CASSYSKAREDYGYTF. The DNA for the CDR3 is TGTGCCAGCAGTTACTCGAAAGCCAGGGAGGACTATGGCTACACCTTC.

This clonotype was counted only a few times. The chain employs TRBV20-1 and TRBJ2-7; D call uncertain. The V gene's germline CDR1 is DFQATT and CDR2 SNEGSKA (reference sequence). The V and J ends lost 3 bases and 6 bases respectively, with 9 bases between them. The CDR3 is made up of 11 amino acids. CDR3 bases: TGCAGTGCTAGTCCGTATTTCGAGCAGTACGTC. Translating gives CSASPYFEQYV.

This clonotype appeared a few times. The chain combines TRBV7-9 with TRBJ1-4; D is ambiguous. The CDR3 runs 11 residues. Trimming took off 5 bases at V and 7 bases at J, with 5 bases between the two ends. CDR1 and CDR2 (germline): SEHNR, FQNEAQ (reference sequence). CDR3 loop: CASSGGEKLFF. The CDR3 bases are TGTGCCAGCAGCGGCGGTGAAAAACTGTTTTTT.

This clonotype was counted only a few times. CDR3 bases: TGCGCCAGCAGCCAAGTTTTCGGGCAGAGAGCTAGCAATCAGCCCCAGCATTTT. As protein: CASSQVFGQRASNQPQHF. This chain links TRBV4-1 with TRBJ1-5, with unresolved D. V gave up 1 base and J gave up 0 bases, with 16 bases separating them. The CDR3 has 18 amino acids. Germline values: CDR1 MGHRA, CDR2 YSYEKL.

The chain is built from TRBV18 and TRBJ2-1; perhaps TRBD2 as D (7 bases). V shed 3 bases and J shed 5 bases, with 11 bases lying between them. This CDR3 region has 14 residues. The germline CDR1 and CDR2 sequences are KGHSH and LQKENI. The CDR3 loop is CASSPGGLDNEQFF. The CDR3 DNA reads TGTGCCAGCTCACCGGGGGGGCTGGACAATGAGCAGTTCTTC.

This clonotype was recorded a few times. This sequence joins TRBV6-5 and TRBJ1-2; 9 bases line up with TRBD1. This CDR3 has 13 residues. The junction had 5 bases not matched to a gene; V was cut back by 5 bases and J by 7 bases. Germline CDR1 MNHEY, CDR2 SVGAGI. The DNA for the CDR3 is TGTGCCAGCAGTCACAGGGGGCTGCGTGGCTACACCTTC. Residues: CASSHRGLRGYTF.

This clonotype was seen more than once but under ten times. The rearrangement uses TRBV12-5 and TRBJ1-1; 11 bases line up with TRBD1. Unmatched junction bases numbered 8, after V lost 5 bases and J lost 0 bases. The CDR3 consists of 17 residues. Germline assignment: CDR1 LGHNT and CDR2 FRNRAP. CDR3 in amino acids: CASGAGQGGRMNTEAFF. The CDR3 DNA sequence: TGTGCTAGTGGTGCGGGACAGGGGGGGAGAATGAACACTGAAGCTTTCTTT.

The table lists this clonotype with a few counts. V gene TRBV20-1 combines with J gene TRBJ1-5; 11 bases fit TRBD1. CDR3 length equals 19 residues. J lost 1 base, V lost 2 bases, and 13 bases had no gene match. Germline V gene sequence: CDR1 DFQATT, CDR2 SNEGSKA (reference sequence). DNA for the CDR3: TGCAGTGCTAGAAAAACTGGACAGGGGGCGAGTATAAGCAATCAGCCCCAGCATTTT. This gives the protein CSARKTGQGASISNQPQHF.

The rearrangement joins TRBV5-1 to TRBJ1-5; the match to TRBD1 covers 8 bases. Germline CDR1 is SGHRS and CDR2 is YFSETQ. Trimming removed 5 bases from V and 6 bases from J; junction bases left unmatched: 10. The CDR3 is 15 residues long. The CDR3 loop is CASRPGTGEFQPQHF. CDR3 bases: TGCGCCAGCAGACCGGGGACAGGCGAGTTTCAGCCCCAGCATTTT.

This clonotype was seen many times. This chain joins TRBV20-1 and TRBJ2-3, with D possibly being TRBD1 (7 bases). Trimming removed 0 bases at V and 8 bases at J, with 18 bases between. The germline gives CDR1 DFQATT, CDR2 SNEGSKA (reference sequence). There are 15 residues in the CDR3. The CDR3 here is CSARDVRTGGATQYF. The CDR3 nucleotides are TGCAGTGCTAGAGATGTCCGGACAGGAGGGGCTACGCAGTATTTT.

The chain recombines TRBV20-1 with TRBJ1-5, with TRBD1 as a possible D gene (6 bases). The germline CDR1 and CDR2 sequences are DFQATT and SNEGSKA (reference sequence). V lost 6 bases, J lost 1 base, and 16 bases lay in between. The CDR3 spans 15 residues. The CDR3 nucleotides are TGCAGTGCCAATAACAGGGATAGGAGCAATCAGCCCCAGCATTTT. Translation gives CSANNRDRSNQPQHF.

The rearrangement links TRBV6-1 to TRBJ1-5; maybe TRBD1 (5 bases). This CDR3 has 13 residues. V was clipped by 6 bases and J by 7 bases, with 13 bases between them. Germline V CDR1 and CDR2: MNHNS, SASEGT. The CDR3 protein is CASREGWFQPQHF. CDR3 in DNA: TGTGCCAGCAGGGAGGGGTGGTTCCAGCCCCAGCATTTT.

This clonotype was seen a single time. The chain carries TRBV5-1 and TRBJ2-3; D may correspond to TRBD1 or TRBD2 (5 bases each). CDR3 size: 12 residues. Trimming removed 10 bases at V and 0 bases at J, with 9 bases between. CDR1 SGHRS and CDR2 YFSETQ come from the germline V gene. The CDR3: CASRESTDTQYF. The CDR3 region has the DNA TGCGCCTCCAGGGAGAGCACAGATACGCAGTATTTT.

This clonotype was found a few times. The chain has TRBV24-1 and TRBJ2-5, with 8 positions matching TRBD2. V gave up 1 base and J gave up 8 bases; unmatched junction bases: 14. Germline CDR1 reads KGHDR; CDR2 reads SFDVKD. This CDR3 region has 17 residues. The CDR3 protein is CATSDLRAGDHLETQYF. The CDR3 bases are TGTGCCACCAGTGATTTACGAGCGGGGGACCATCTGGAAACCCAGTACTTC.

The sample holds many counts of this clonotype. The V call is TRBV5-1, the J call TRBJ1-2, with no clear D. V gave up 0 bases and J gave up 1 base, with 7 bases separating them. CDR3 size: 14 residues. CDR1 is SGHRS and CDR2 is YFSETQ in the germline V gene. The CDR3, as DNA: TGCGCCAGCAGCTTGGGCGGAGATAACTATGGCTACACCTTC. Residues: CASSLGGDNYGYTF.

This clonotype has a count of ten or more. The chain joins TRBV15 to TRBJ2-4; D could derive from TRBD1 or TRBD2 (6 bases each). V was clipped by 2 bases and J by 0 bases, with 11 bases between them. The CDR3 consists of 16 residues. Germline CDR1 and CDR2: LNHNV and YYDKDF (reference sequence). The CDR3: CATSRTGAGAKNIQYF. The CDR3 DNA reads as TGTGCCACCAGCAGAACGGGGGCAGGAGCCAAAAACATTCAGTACTTC. Full variable domain (rest looked up from reference TRBV15 and TRBJ2-4): DAMVIQNPRYQVTQFGKPVTLSCSQTLNHNVMYWYQQKSSQAPKLLFHYYDKDFNNEADTPDNFQSRRPNTSFCFLDIRSPGLGDTAMYLCATSRTGAGAKNIQYFGAGTRLSVL.

This clonotype was observed many times. V gene TRBV5-1 combines with J gene TRBJ1-5, with a tentative D call TRBD1 (5 bases). This CDR3 spans 15 amino acids. Trimming removed 4 bases at V and 5 bases at J, with 16 bases between. Germline V gene lookup returns CDR1 SGHRS and CDR2 YFSETQ. The CDR3 sequence: CASSPRAGNDQPQHF. CDR3 coding DNA: TGCGCCAGCAGCCCACGGGCAGGGAATGATCAGCCCCAGCATTTT.

The chain recombines TRBV29-1 with TRBJ1-1; 7 bases agree with TRBD1. Germline V gene sequence: CDR1 SQVTM, CDR2 ANQGSEA. This CDR3 comprises 13 residues. V was pared by 7 bases and J by 3 bases, with 8 bases of the junction left unmatched. In DNA, the CDR3 is TGCAGCGCGGGACAGTTTATTGACACTGAAGCTTTCTTT. This translates into CSAGQFIDTEAFF.

This clonotype was seen a handful of times. J is TRBJ2-5 and V is TRBV6-5, with D possibly TRBD2 on 5 matching bases. Trimming removed 4 bases from V and 4 bases from J, with 16 bases in between. This CDR3 region has 15 residues. Germline CDR1 and CDR2: MNHEY and SVGAGI. CDR3 region: CASSSATRTGETQYF. The CDR3 DNA reads TGTGCCAGCAGTTCCGCCACTAGGACGGGAGAGACCCAGTACTTC.

The chain is built from TRBV24-1 and TRBJ2-3; 7 bases line up with TRBD1. Looked up from germline, CDR1 is KGHDR and CDR2 is SFDVKD. The CDR3 has 14 residues. V shed 9 bases, J shed 3 bases, and the junction held 8 bases outside the gene matches. CDR3 region: CATSPATGTDTQYF. CDR3 sequence (DNA): TGTGCCACCTCCCCCGCGACAGGGACAGATACGCAGTATTTT.

This clonotype has only a few counts. This chain links TRBV19 with TRBJ1-5; the D gene is possibly TRBD1 (6 bases). CDR1 is LNHDA, CDR2 SQIVND, per germline (reference sequence). The length of the CDR3 is 13 residues. Trimming took off 6 bases at V and 7 bases at J, with 13 bases between the two ends. The CDR3 loop is CASRTGYGQPQHF. CDR3 nucleotides: TGTGCCAGTAGAACAGGGTACGGACAGCCCCAGCATTTT.

This clonotype was picked up many times. The chain couples TRBV20-1 to TRBJ2-1; D may be TRBD1 (6 bases). CDR3 length: 15 amino acids. Germline CDR1 reads DFQATT; CDR2 reads SNEGSKA (reference sequence). V lost 0 bases, J lost 2 bases, and 11 bases lay in between. CDR3 amino acids: CSARDSTGPYNEQFF. The CDR3 coding sequence is TGCAGTGCTAGAGATTCGACAGGCCCCTACAATGAGCAGTTCTTC.

This clonotype was recorded many times. The chain carries TRBV7-2 and TRBJ2-7; tentative D call: TRBD1 (5 bases). V lost 5 bases and J 7 bases, leaving 15 bases between the germline ends. CDR1 is SGHTA and CDR2 is FQGNSA in the germline V gene. This CDR3 is built from 13 residues. CDR3 region: CASSTTLHREQYV. CDR3 sequence (DNA): TGTGCCAGCAGCACAACCCTTCACAGGGAGCAGTACGTC.